This T cell receptor beta chain was sequenced for a study of technical replicates of blood from a handful of donors. The method was immunoSEQ multiplex PCR; TCRdb's version includes in-frame clones alone and lacks a portion of them. The table shows nearly 95,000 clones, with about 96% occurring only once. Unmatched junction bases numbered 8, after V lost 5 bases and J lost 5 bases. The CDR3 is made up of 16 amino acids. Germline values: CDR1 SEHNR, CDR2 FQNEAQ (reference sequence). The chain couples TRBV7-9 to TRBJ2-5, with 13 nucleotides matching TRBD2. The sequencing sample was made of T cells isolated from PBMCs. The sequence came from a human donor in good health. The CDR3 loop reads CASSERTSGSKETQYF. The CDR3 DNA reads TGTGCCAGCAGCGAGCGGACTAGCGGGAGTAAGGAGACCCAGTACTTC.